This TCR beta chain was documented in a study of identical twins. TCRdb re-called the 5' RACE reads through MiXCR, storing one row per CDR3 protein. The data contain approximately 670,000 distinct CDR3 sequences, over 5% of them seen just once; the ten biggest clones take up under 2%. V was trimmed by 0 bases and J by 2 bases, leaving 10 bases between them. Germline V lookup: CDR1 LNHNV, CDR2 YYDKDF (reference sequence). The length of the CDR3 is 15 residues. Many counts were recorded for this clonotype. Sequencing was carried out using naive T cells sorted from blood. The sequence was collected from a young man in good health. This sequence joins TRBV15 and TRBJ2-5, with a tentative D call TRBD1 (6 bases). The CDR3 here is CATSRDRTEQETQYF. The CDR3, as DNA: TGTGCCACCAGCAGAGATCGGACAGAACAAGAGACCCAGTACTTC.